A single T cell receptor beta chain is shown here with its context. Its cognate antigen is unknown. The data stem from a study of T cell responses to AZD1222 COVID-19 vaccine. Whole-study results and caveats: Receipt of two AZD1222 doses was followed by a rise in Spike-specific TCR breadth and depth.

The CDR3 length is 13 residues. CDR1 is MNHEY, CDR2 SVGAGI, per germline. V lost 5 bases and J 6 bases, leaving 11 bases between the germline ends. TCRdb's table, derived via immunoSEQ multiplex PCR, lists solely in-frame clones and lacks some. The sample shows some 130,000 clones, approximately 92% of them seen only once. Specimen: peripheral blood, collected 28 days after the second AZD1222 dose. The chain links TRBV6-5 to TRBJ1-5, with D maybe TRBD1 (6 bases). The sequence was collected from an adult who received the AZD1222 COVID-19 vaccine. The DNA of the CDR3 is TGTGCCAGCAGTCGGACAGTGACTCAGCCCCAGCATTTT. This gives the protein CASSRTVTQPQHF.